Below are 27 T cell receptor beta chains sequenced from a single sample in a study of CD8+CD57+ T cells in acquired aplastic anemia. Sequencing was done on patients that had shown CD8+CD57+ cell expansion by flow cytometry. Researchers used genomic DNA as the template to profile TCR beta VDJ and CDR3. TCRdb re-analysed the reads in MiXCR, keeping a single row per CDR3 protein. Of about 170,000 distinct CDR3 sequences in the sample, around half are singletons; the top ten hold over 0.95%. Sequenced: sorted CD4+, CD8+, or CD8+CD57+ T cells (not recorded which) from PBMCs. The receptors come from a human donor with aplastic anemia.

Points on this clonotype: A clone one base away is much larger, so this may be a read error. DNA for the CDR3: TGTGTCAGCAGCCTCCTAGTTGAGCGGGCTGGAAACACCATATATTTT. Its translation: CVSSLLVERAGNTIYF. The chain recombines TRBV11-1 with TRBJ1-3, with unresolved D. This CDR3 is built from 16 residues. Per germline, CDR1 SGHAT and CDR2 FQDESV (reference sequence).

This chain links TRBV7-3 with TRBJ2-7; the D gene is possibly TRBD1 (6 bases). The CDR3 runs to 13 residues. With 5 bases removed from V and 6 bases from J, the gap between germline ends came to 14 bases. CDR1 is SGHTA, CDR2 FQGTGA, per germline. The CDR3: CASSQQGRSEQYF. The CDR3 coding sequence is TGTGCCAGCAGCCAACAGGGTCGGTCCGAGCAGTACTTC.

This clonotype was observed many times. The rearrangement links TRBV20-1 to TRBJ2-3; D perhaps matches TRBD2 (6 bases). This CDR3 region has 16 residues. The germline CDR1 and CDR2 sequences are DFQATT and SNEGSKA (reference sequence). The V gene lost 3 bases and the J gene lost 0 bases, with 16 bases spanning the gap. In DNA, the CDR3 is TGCAGTGCTAGCGCCTCCCTAGCGACTAGCACAGATACGCAGTATTTT. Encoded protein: CSASASLATSTDTQYF.

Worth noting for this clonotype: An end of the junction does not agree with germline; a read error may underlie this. CDR3 loop: CASSLMGTGLKTDTQYF. CDR3 sequence (DNA): TGTGCCAGCAGCTTAATGGGAACAGGGTTGAAAACAGATACGCAATATTTT. The genes are TRBV7-3 and TRBJ2-3, with D possibly TRBD1 on 6 matching bases. The CDR3 covers 17 residues. Germline V gene lookup returns CDR1 SGHTA and CDR2 FQGTGA.

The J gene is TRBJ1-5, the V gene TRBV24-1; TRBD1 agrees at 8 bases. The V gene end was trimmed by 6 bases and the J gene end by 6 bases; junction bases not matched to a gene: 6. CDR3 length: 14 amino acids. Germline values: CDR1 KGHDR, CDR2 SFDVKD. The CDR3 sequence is CATSTQGARQPQHF. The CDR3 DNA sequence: TGTGCCACCAGTACTCAGGGGGCGCGTCAGCCCCAGCATTTT.

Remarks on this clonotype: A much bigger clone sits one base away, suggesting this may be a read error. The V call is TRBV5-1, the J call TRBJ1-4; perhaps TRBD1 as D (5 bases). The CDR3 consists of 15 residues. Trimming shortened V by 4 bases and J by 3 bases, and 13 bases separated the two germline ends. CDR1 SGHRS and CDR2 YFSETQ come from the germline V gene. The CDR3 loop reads CASSPEGSPNEKLFF. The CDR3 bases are TGCGCCAGCAGCCCGGAGGGGTCACCTAATGAAAAACTGTTTTTT.

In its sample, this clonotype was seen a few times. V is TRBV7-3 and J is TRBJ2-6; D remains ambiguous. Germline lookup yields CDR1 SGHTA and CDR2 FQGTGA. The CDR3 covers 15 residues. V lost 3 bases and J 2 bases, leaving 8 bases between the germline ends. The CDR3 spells CASSFASPGANVLTF. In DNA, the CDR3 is TGTGCCAGCAGCTTCGCAAGCCCTGGGGCCAACGTCCTGACTTTC.

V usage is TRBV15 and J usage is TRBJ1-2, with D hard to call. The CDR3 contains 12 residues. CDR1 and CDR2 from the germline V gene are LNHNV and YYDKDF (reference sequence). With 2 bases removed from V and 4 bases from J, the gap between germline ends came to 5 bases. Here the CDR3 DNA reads TGTGCCACCAGCAGAAACGGCTATGGCTACACCTTC. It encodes CATSRNGYGYTF.

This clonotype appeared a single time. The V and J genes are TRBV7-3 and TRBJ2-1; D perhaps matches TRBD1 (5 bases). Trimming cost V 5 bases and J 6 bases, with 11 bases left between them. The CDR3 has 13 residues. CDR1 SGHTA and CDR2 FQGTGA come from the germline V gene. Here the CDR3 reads CASSQDTANEQFF. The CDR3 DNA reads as TGTGCCAGCAGCCAGGACACCGCCAATGAGCAGTTCTTC.

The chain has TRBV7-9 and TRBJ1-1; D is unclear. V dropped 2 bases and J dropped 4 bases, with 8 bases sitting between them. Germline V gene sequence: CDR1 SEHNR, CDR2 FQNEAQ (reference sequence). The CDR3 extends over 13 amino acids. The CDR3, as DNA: TGTGCCAGCAGCTTAACGCGGGGCACTGAAGCTTTCTTT. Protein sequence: CASSLTRGTEAFF.

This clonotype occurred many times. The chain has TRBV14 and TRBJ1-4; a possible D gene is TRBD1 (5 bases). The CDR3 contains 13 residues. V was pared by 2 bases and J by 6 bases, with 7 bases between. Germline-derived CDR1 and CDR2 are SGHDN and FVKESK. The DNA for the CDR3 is TGTGCCAGCAGCCAAATGGGACATGAAAAACTGTTTTTT. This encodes CASSQMGHEKLFF.

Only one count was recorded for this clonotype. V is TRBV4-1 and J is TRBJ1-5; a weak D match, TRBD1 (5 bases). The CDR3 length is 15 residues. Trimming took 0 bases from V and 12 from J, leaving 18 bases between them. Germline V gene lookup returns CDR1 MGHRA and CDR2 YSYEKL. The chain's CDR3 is CASSQDMGPRKLQHF. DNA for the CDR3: TGCGCCAGCAGCCAAGATATGGGGCCCCGGAAACTCCAGCATTTT.

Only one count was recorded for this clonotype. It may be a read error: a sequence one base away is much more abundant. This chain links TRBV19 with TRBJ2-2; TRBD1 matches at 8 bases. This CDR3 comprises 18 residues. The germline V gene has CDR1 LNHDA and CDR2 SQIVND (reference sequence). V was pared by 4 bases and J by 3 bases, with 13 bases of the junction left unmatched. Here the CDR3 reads CASSRRTGPIPDTGELFF. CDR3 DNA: TGTGCCAGTAGTAGGAGGACAGGGCCAATCCCCGACACCGGGGAGCTGTTTTTT.

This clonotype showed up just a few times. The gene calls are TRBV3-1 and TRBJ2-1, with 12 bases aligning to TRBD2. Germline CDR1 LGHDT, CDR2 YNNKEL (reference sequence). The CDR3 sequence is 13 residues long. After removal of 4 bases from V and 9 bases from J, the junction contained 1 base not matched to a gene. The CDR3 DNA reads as TGTGCCAGCAGCCTGGGACTAGCGGGTGAGCAGTTCTTC. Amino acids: CASSLGLAGEQFF.

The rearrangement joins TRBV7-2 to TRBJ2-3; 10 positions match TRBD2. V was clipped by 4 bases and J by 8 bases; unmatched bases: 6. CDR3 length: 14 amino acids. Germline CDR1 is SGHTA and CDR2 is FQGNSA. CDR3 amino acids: CASSSSGSSSTQYF. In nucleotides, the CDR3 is TGTGCCAGCAGCTCTAGCGGGAGTTCCTCTACGCAGTATTTT.

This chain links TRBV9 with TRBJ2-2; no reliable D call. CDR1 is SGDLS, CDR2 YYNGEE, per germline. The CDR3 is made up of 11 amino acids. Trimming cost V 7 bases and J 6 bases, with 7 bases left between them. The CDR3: CASERSGELFF. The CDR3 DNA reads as TGTGCCAGCGAACGGTCCGGGGAGCTGTTTTTT.

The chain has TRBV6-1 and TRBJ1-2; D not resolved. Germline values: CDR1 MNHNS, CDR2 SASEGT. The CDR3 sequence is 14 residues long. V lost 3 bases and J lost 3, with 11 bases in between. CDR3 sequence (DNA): TGTGCCAGCAGTGAGTCCCCGAGGGACTATGGCTACACCTTC. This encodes CASSESPRDYGYTF.

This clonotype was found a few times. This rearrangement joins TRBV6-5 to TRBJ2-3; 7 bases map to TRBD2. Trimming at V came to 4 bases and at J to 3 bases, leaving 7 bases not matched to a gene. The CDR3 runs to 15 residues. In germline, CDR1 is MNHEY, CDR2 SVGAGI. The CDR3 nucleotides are TGTGCCAGCAGTTCTGCGGCGGGAGCGACAGATACGCAGTATTTT. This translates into CASSSAAGATDTQYF.

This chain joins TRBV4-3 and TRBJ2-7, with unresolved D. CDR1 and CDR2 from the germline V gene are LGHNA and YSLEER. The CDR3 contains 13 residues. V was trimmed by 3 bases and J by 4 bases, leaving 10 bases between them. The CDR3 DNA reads TGCGCCAGCAGCCAGGGTAGATTATACGAGCAGTACTTC. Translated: CASSQGRLYEQYF.

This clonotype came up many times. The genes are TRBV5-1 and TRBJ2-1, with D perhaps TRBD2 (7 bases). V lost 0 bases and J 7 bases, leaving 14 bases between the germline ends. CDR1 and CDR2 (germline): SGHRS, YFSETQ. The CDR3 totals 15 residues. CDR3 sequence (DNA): TGCGCCAGCAGCTTGGTGGCAGGGGAGGGAAATGAGCAGTTCTTC. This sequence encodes CASSLVAGEGNEQFF.

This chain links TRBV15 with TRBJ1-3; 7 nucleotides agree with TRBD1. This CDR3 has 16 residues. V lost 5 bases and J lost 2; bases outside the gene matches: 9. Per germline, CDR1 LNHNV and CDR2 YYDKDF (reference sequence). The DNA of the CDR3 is TGTGCCACCAGCGGGTACCCGGGACAGCCTGGAAACACCATATATTTT. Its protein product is CATSGYPGQPGNTIYF.

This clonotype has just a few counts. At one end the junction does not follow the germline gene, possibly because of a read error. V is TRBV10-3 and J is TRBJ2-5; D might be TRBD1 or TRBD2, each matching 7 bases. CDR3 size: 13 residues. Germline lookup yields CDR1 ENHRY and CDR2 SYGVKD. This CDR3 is CASSQGGAKTQYF. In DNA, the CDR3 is TGTGCCAGCAGTCAGGGGGGGGCCAAGACCCAGTACTTC.

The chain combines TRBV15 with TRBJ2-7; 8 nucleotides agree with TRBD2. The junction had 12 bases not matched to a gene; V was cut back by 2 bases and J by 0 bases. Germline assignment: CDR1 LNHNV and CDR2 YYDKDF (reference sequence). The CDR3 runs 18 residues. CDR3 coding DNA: TGTGCCACCAGCAGAAAGTTCGCGGCAGGGACTAGCTCCTACGAGCAGTACTTC. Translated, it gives CATSRKFAAGTSSYEQYF.

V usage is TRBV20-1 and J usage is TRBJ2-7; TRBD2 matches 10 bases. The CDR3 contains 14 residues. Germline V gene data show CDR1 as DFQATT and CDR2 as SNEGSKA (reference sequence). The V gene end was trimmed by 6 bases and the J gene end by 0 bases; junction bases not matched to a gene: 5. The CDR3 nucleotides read TGCAGTGCATTAGCGGGGGGCAACTCCTACGAGCAGTACTTC. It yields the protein CSALAGGNSYEQYF.

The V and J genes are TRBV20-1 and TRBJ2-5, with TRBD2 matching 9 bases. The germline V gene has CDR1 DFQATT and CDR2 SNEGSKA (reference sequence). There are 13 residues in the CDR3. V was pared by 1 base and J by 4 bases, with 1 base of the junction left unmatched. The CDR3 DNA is TGCAGTGCTAGAGTACTAGCGGGAGAGACCCAGTACTTC. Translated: CSARVLAGETQYF.

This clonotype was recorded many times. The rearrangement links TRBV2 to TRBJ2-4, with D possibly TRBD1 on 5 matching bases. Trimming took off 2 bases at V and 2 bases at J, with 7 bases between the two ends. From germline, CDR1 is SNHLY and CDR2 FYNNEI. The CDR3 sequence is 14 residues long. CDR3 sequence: CASSERQTKNIQYF. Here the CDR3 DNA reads TGTGCCAGCAGTGAAAGACAGACCAAAAACATTCAGTACTTC.

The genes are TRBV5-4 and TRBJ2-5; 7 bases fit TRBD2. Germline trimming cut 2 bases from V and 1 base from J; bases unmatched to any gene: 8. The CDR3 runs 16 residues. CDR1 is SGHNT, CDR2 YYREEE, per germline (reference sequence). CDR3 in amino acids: CASSFIQGGSQETQYF. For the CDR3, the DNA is TGTGCCAGCAGCTTCATTCAGGGAGGGTCCCAAGAGACCCAGTACTTC.